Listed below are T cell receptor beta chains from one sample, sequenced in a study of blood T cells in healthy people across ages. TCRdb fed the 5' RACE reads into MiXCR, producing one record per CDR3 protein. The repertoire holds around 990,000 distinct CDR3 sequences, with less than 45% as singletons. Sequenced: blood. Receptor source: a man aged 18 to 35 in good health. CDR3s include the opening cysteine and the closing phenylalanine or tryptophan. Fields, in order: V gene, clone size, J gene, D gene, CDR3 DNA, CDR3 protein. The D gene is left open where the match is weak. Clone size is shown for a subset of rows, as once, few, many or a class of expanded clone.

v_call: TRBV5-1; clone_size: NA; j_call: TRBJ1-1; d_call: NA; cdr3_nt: TGCGCCAGCAGCCCCCGGGGAGGGACGAACACTGAAGCTTTCTTT; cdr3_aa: CASSPRGGTNTEAFF
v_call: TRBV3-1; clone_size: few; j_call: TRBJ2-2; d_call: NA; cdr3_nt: TGTGCCAGCAGCCAAGATCGGAGTACCGGGGAGCTGTTTTTT; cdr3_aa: CASSQDRSTGELFF
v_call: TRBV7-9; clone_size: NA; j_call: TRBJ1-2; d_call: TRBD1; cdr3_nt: TGTGCCAGCAGCGCCACAGGGGGCCGCCTAGGCTACACCTTC; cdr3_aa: CASSATGGRLGYTF
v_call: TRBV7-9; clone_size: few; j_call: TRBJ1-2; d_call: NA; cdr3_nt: TGTGCCAGCAGCCAACCCCACCCTGCGGCTAACTATGGCTACACCTTC; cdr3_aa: CASSQPHPAANYGYTF
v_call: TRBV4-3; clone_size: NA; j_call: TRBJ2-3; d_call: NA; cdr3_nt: TGCGCCAGCAGCCGCAAACAGGAAACCACAGATACGCAGTATTTT; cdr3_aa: CASSRKQETTDTQYF
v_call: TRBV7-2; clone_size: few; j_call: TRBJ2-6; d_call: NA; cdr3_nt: TGTGCCAGCAGCCCAGGGACTGGGGCCAACGTCCTGACTTTC; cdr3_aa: CASSPGTGANVLTF
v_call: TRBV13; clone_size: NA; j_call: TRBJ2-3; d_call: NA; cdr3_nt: TGTGCCAGCACCTCACGCGGAGACTACACAGATACGCAGTATTTT; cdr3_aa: CASTSRGDYTDTQYF
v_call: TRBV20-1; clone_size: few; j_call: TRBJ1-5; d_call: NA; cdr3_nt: TGCAGTGTGAACAGAGGAGGCAATCAGCCCCAGCATTTT; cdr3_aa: CSVNRGGNQPQHF
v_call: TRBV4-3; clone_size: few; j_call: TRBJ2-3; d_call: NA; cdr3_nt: TGCGCCAGCAGCCAGGGGGCTGGAGTAAGCACAGATACGCAGTATTTT; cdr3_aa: CASSQGAGVSTDTQYF
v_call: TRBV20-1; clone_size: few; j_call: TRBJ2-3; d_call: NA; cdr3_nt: TGCAGTGCTAGAGATCAGAAGCGAGGGATAGATACGCAGTATTTT; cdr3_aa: CSARDQKRGIDTQYF
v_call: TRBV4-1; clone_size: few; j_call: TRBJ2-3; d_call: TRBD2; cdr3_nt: TGCGCCAGCGGTGGACTAGCGGAAGATACGCAGTATTTT; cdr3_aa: CASGGLAEDTQYF
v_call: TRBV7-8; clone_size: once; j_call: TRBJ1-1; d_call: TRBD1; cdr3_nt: TGTGCGACGGGACAGTCTTTAATCGCTGAAGCTTTCTTT; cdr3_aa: CATGQSLIAEAFF
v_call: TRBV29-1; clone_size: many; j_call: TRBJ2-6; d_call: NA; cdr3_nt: TGCAGCGTTGTTTTGGCAGGAACTGGGGCCAACGTCCTGACTTTC; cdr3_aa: CSVVLAGTGANVLTF
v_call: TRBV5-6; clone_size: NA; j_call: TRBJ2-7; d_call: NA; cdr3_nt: TGTGCCAGCAGCTTGAAGGGAGTCGGCTACGAGCAGTACTTC; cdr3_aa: CASSLKGVGYEQYF
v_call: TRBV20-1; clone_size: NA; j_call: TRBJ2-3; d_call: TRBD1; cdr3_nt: TGCAGTGCTCTACCCCCCAGGGGGAACACGCAGTATTTT; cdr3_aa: CSALPPRGNTQYF
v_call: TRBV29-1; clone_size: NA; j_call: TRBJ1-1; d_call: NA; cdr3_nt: TGCAGCGTTGAACTATTGGGGACTGAAGCTTTCTTT; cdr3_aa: CSVELLGTEAFF
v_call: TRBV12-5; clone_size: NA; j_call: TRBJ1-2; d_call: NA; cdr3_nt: TGTGCTAGTGGTTTGGTACAAGGATCGGGGGGCTATGGCTACACCTTC; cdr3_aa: CASGLVQGSGGYGYTF
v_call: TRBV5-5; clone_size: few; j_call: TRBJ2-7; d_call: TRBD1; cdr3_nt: TGTGCCAGCAGCTTACGCTACAGGGGACCTTACAATGAGCAGTACTTC; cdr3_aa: CASSLRYRGPYNEQYF
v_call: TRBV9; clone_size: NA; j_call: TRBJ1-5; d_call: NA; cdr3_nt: TGTGCCAGCTCCCGTTTACCGGTTGCCAATCAGCCCCAGCATTTT; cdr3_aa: CASSRLPVANQPQHF
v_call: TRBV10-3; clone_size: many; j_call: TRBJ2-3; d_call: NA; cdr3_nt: TGTGCCATCAGTGAAGAGGGTAGCACAGATACGCAGTATTTT; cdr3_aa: CAISEEGSTDTQYF
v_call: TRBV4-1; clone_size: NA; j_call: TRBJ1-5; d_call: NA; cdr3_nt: TGCGCCAGCAGCCAAGATCTTAAGTCGAATCAGCCCCAGCATTTT; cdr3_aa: CASSQDLKSNQPQHF
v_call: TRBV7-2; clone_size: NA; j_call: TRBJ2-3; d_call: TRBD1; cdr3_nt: TGTGCCAGCAGCCTATGCTTGACAGGGGGGGGGATAGCAGATACGCAGTATTTT; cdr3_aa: CASSLCLTGGGIADTQYF
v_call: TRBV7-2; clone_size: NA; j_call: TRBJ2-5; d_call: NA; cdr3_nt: TGTGCCAGCAGCCAAATCTCGGGGAGTGAGCAGTACTTC; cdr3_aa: CASSQISGSEQYF
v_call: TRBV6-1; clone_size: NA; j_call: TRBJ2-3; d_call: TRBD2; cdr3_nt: TGTGCCAGCAGTGGCCCTAGCGGGGGCTCAAAGGATACGCAGTATTTT; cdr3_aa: CASSGPSGGSKDTQYF
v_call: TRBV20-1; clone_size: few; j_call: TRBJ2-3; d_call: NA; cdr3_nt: TGCAGTGCTAGCTCGCCCGGCCCAGATACGCAGTATTTT; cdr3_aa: CSASSPGPDTQYF
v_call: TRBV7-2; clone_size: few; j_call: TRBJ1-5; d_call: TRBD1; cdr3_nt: TGTGCCAGCAGCAAAAGCGATCGGACAGGAAGCAATCAGCCCCAGCATTTT; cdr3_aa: CASSKSDRTGSNQPQHF
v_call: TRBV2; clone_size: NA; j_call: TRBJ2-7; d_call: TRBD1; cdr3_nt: TGTGCCAGCAGGCAAGACAGGGACGTCGACGAGCAGTACTTC; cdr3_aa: CASRQDRDVDEQYF
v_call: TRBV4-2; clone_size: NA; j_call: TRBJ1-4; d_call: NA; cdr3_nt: TGTGCCGGCAGCCGGCCGTGGACAGAGAATGAAAAACTGTTTTTT; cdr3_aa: CAGSRPWTENEKLFF
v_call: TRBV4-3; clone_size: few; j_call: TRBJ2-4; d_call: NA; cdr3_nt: TGCGCCAGCAGCCAAGAGTTGAGGGGGTACATTCAGTACTTC; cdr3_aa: CASSQELRGYIQYF
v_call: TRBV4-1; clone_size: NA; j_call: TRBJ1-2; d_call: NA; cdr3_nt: TGCGCCAGCAGCCAAGTGAGGGATCGCTACACCTTC; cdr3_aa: CASSQVRDRYTF
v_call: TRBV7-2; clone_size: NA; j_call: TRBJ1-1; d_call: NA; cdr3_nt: TGTGCCAGCAGGACTCAGGGGAACACTGAAGCTTTCTTT; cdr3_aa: CASRTQGNTEAFF
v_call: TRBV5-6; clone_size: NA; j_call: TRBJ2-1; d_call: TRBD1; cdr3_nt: TGTGCCAGCAGCTTGGGTGTCGGGACAGGGGAGCTGTTCAATGAGCAGTTCTTC; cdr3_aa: CASSLGVGTGELFNEQFF
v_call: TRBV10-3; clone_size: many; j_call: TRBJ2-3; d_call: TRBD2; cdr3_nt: TGTGCCAGTAGCGGGGGAGGCACAGATACGCAGTATTTT; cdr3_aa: CASSGGGTDTQYF
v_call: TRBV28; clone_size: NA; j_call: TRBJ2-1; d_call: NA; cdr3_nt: TGTGCCAGCAGTACACCCCGGGCCTCATCGGTCCACAATGAGCAGTTCTTC; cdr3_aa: CASSTPRASSVHNEQFF
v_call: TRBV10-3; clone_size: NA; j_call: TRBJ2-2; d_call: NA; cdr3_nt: TGTGCCATCAGTGAGTCGGAGACAGCCTCGGGGACCGGGGAGCTGTTTTTT; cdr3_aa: CAISESETASGTGELFF
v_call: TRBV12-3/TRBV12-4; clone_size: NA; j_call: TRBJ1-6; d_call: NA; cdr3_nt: TGTGCCAGCAGTTTATCCACCAGTTCACCCCTCCACTTT; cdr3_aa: CASSLSTSSPLHF
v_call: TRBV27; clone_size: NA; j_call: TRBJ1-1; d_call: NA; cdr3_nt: TGTGCCAGCAGCCCCGGCAAGGGACAGAACACTGAAGCTTTCTTT; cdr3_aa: CASSPGKGQNTEAFF
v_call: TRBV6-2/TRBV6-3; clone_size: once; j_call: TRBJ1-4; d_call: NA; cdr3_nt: TGTGCCAGCAGCACAGCTGGAAAACTGTTTTTT; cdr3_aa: CASSTAGKLFF
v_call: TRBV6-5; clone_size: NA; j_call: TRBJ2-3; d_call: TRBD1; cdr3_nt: TGTGCCAGCAGAGGACAGGGCGTCACAGATACGCAGTATTTT; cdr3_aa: CASRGQGVTDTQYF
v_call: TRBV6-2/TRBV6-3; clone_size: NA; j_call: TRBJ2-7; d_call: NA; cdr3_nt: TGTGTCAGCCACGGACGGATCATCTACGAGCAGTACTTC; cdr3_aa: CVSHGRIIYEQYF
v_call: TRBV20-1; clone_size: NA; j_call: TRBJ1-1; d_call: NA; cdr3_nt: TGCAGCAGCCCAGGGGAGAACACTGAAGCTTTCTTT; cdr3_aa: CSSPGENTEAFF
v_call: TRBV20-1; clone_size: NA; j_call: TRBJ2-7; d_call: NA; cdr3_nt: TGCAGTGCTAGGAGCGGAACCTCCTACGAGCAGTACTTC; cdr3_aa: CSARSGTSYEQYF